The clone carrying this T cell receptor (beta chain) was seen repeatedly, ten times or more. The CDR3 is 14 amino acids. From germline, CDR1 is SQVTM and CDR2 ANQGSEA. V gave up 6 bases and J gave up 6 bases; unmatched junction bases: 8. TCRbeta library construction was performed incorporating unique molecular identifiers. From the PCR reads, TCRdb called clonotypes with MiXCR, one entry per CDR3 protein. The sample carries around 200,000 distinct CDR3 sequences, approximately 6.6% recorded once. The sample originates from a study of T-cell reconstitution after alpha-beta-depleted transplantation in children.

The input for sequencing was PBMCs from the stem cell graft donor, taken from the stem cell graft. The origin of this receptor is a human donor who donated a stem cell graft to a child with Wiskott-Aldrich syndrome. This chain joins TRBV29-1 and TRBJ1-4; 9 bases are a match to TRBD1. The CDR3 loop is CSVATGQGDEKLFF. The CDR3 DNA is TGCAGCGTCGCCACGGGACAGGGAGATGAAAAACTGTTTTTT.